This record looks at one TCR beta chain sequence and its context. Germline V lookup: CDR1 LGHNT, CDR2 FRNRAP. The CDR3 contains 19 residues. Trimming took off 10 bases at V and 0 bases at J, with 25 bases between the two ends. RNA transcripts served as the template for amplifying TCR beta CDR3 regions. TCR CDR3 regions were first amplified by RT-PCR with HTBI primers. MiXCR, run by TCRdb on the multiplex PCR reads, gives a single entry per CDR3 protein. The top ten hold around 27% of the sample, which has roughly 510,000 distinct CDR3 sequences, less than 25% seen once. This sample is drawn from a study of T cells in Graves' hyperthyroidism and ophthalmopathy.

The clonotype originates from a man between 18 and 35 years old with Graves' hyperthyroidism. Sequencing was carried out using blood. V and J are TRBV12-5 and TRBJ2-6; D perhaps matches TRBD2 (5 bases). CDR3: CATLLESTGGSSGANVLTF. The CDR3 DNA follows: TGTGCTACCCTCCTAGAATCGACGGGTGGGAGCTCTGGGGCCAACGTCCTGACTTTC.